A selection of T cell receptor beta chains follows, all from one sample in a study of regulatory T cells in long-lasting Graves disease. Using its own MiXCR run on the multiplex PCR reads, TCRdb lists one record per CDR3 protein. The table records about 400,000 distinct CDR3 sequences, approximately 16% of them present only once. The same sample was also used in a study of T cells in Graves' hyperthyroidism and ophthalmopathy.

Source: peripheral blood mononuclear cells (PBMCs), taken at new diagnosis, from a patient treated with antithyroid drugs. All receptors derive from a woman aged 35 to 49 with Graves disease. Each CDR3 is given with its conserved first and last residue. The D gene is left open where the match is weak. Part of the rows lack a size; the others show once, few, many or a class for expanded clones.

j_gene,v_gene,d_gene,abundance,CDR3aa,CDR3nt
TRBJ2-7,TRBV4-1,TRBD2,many,CASSQEGLAYEQYF,TGCGCCAGCAGCCAAGAGGGACTAGCCTACGAGCAGTACTTC
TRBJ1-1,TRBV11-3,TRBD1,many,CASSPWDRVVSEAFF,TGTGCCAGCAGCCCATGGGACAGGGTTGTCTCTGAAGCTTTCTTT
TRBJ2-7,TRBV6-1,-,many,CASRNYEQYF,TGTGCCAGCAGGAACTACGAGCAGTACTTC
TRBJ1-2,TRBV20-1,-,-,CSARDSFGVGLRAGYTF,TGCAGTGCTAGAGATAGTTTTGGGGTTGGCCTCAGAGCTGGCTACACCTTC
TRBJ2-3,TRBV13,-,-,CASSLGSIRSTDMQYF,TGTGCCAGCAGCTTGGGGTCGATCCGGAGCACAGATATGCAGTATTTT
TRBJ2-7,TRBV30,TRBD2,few,CAWSVGGVEQYF,TGTGCCTGGAGTGTTGGGGGGGTTGAGCAGTACTTC
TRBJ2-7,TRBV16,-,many,CASSQSLGKTYEQYF,TGTGCCAGCAGCCAATCACTGGGGAAAACCTACGAGCAGTACTTC
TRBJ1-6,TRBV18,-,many,CASSPGPGDSPLHF,TGTGCCAGCTCACCGGGGCCAGGAGATTCACCCCTCCACTTT
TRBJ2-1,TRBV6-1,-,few,CASSELVYPSSYNEQFF,TGTGCCAGCAGTGAATTGGTCTACCCTAGCTCCTACAATGAGCAGTTCTTC
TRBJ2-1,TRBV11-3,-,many,CASSSRKGYNEQFF,TGTGCCAGCAGTTCGAGAAAGGGATACAATGAGCAGTTCTTC
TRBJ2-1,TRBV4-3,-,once,CASSQDPGTPSYNEQFF,TGCGCCAGCAGCCAAGATCCCGGGACTCCCTCCTACAATGAGCAGTTCTTC
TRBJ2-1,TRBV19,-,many,CASSRGDEQFF,TGTGCCAGTAGTAGGGGGGATGAGCAGTTCTTC
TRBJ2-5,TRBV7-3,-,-,CASSSTRQETQYF,TGTGCCAGCAGCTCTACACGTCAAGAGACCCAGTACTTC
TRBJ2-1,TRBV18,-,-,CASSPPGMLREQFF,TGTGCCAGCTCACCACCGGGAATGCTACGTGAGCAGTTCTTC
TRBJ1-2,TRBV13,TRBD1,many,CASSPGTGGEDYGYTF,TGTGCCAGCAGCCCAGGGACAGGGGGCGAAGACTATGGCTACACCTTC
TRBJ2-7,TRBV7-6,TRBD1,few,CASSLSRGQVQYF,TGTGCCAGCAGCTTGTCCAGGGGACAGGTGCAGTACTTC
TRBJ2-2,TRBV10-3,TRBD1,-,CAISESRTGEYTGELFF,TGTGCCATCAGTGAGTCCCGGACAGGGGAGTACACCGGGGAGCTGTTTTTT
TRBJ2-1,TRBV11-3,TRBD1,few,CASRGQGGDEQFF,TGTGCCAGCAGGGGACAGGGTGGCGATGAGCAGTTCTTC
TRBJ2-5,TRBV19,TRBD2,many,CASSTLAGGQETQYF,TGTGCCAGTAGTACACTAGCGGGAGGGCAAGAGACCCAGTACTTC
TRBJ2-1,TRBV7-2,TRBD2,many,CASSPPARLADLYNEQFF,TGTGCCAGCAGCCCCCCGGCTCGACTAGCGGATTTATACAATGAGCAGTTCTTC
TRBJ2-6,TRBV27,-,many,CASSFSSSLSGANVLTF,TGTGCCAGCAGTTTTTCTTCCTCCCTCTCTGGGGCCAACGTCCTGACTTTC
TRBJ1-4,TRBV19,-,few,CASSIGTETNEKLFF,TGTGCCAGTAGTATTGGGACGGAAACCAATGAAAAACTGTTTTTT
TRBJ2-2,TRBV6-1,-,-,CASGNGGTGELFF,TGTGCCAGCGGAAACGGAGGCACCGGGGAGCTGTTTTTT
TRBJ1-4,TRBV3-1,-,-,CASSQAGDTEKLFF,TGTGCCAGCAGCCAAGCTGGAGACACCGAAAAACTGTTTTTT
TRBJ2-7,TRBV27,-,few,CASSPQHPGEYEQYF,TGTGCCAGCAGTCCCCAACACCCAGGGGAATACGAGCAGTACTTC
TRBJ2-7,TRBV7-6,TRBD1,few,CASRPTAGTGSEQYF,TGTGCCAGCAGGCCGACGGCCGGGACAGGGAGCGAGCAGTACTTC
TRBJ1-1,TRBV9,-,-,CASSVNRDTEAFF,TGTGCCAGCAGCGTTAACAGGGACACTGAAGCTTTCTTT
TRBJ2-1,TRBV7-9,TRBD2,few,CASVFAGGSYNEQFF,TGTGCCAGCGTGTTTGCGGGAGGTTCCTACAATGAGCAGTTCTTC
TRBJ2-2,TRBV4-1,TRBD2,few,CASSLRTSGRGFTGELFF,TGTGCCAGCAGCCTTCGGACTAGCGGGAGGGGGTTTACCGGGGAGCTGTTTTTT